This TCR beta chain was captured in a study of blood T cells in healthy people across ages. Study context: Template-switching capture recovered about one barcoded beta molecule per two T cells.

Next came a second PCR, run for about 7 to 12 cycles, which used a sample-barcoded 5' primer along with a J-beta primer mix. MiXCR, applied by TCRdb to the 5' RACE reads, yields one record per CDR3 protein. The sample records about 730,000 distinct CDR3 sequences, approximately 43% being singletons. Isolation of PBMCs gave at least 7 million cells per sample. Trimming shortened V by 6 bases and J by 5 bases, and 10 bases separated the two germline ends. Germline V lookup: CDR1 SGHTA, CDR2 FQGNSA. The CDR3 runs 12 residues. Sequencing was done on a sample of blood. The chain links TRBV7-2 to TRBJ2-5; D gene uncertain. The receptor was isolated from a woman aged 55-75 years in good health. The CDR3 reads CASRSWSETQYF. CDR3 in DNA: TGTGCCAGCAGGTCCTGGTCGGAGACCCAGTACTTC.